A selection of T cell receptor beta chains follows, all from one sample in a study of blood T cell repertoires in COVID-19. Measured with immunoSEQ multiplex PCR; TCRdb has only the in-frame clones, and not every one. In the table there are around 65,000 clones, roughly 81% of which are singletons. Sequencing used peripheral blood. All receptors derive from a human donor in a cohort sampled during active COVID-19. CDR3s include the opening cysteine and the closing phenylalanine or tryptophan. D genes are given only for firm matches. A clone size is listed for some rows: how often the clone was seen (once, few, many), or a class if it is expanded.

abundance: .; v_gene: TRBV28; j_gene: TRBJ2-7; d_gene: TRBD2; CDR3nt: TGTGCCAGCAGCCTCCTTCTAGCGGGAGATACCGGCACCTACGAGCAGTACTTC; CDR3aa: CASSLLLAGDTGTYEQYF
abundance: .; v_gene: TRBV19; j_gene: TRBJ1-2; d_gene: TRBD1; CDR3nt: TGTGCCAGTAGAACAACAGGGGTCGGACGCTACACCTTC; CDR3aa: CASRTTGVGRYTF
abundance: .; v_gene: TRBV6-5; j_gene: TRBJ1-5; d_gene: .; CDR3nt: TGTGCCAGCAGCGGAGGACGGAATCAGCCCCAGCATTTT; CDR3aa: CASSGGRNQPQHF
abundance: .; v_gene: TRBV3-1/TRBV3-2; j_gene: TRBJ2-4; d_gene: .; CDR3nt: TGTGCCAGCAGCCAAGGAGTGGGGACTTTAGCCAAAAACATTCAGTACTTC; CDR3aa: CASSQGVGTLAKNIQYF
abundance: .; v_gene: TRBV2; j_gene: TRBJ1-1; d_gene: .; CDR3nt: TGTGCCAGCAGCGACGAGGGGAACACTGAAGCTTTCTTT; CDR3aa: CASSDEGNTEAFF
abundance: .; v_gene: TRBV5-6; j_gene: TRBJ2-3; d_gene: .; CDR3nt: TGTGCCAGCAGCTTGGTTTCCCTTCCGAGGGGCACAGATACGCAGTATTTT; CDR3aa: CASSLVSLPRGTDTQYF
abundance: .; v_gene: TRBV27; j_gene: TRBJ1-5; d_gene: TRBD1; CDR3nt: TGTGCCAGCAGTCAGGACAGGAATCAGCCCCAGCATTTT; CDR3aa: CASSQDRNQPQHF
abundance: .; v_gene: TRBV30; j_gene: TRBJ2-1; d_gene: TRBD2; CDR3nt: TGTGCCTGGAGTCCCAACAGCGGGAGTACGTATGAGCAGTTCTTC; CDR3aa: CAWSPNSGSTYEQFF
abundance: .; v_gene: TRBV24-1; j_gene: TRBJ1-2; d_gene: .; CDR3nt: TGTGCCACCAGTGATCACAGGGTTGGTGGCTACACCTTC; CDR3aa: CATSDHRVGGYTF
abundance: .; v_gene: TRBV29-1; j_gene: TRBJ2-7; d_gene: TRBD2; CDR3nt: TGCAGCGCCGGAGGGGGACTAGCGTACGAGCAGTACTTC; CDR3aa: CSAGGGLAYEQYF
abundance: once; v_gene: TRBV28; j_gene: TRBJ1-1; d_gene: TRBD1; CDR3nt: TGTGCCAGCAGTTTGACAGGGGGGGGTCCTGAAGCTTTCTTT; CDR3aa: CASSLTGGGPEAFF
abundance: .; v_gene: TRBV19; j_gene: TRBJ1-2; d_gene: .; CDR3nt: TGTGCCAGTAGTCCCCACAGGGAAGCTGACTATGGCTACACCTTC; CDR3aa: CASSPHREADYGYTF
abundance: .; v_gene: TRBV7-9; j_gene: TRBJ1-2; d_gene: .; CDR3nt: TGTGCCAGCAGCCGTTCAGGGTATGGCTACACCTTC; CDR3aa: CASSRSGYGYTF
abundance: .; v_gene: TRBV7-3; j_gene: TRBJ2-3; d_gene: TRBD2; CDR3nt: TGTGCCAGCAGCCTAACGGGGGGTCATACAGATACGCAGTATTTT; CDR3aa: CASSLTGGHTDTQYF
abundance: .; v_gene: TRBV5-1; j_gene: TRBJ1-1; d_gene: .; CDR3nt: TGCGCCAGCAGCGGGGCCAGTATCACTGAAGCTTTCTTT; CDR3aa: CASSGASITEAFF
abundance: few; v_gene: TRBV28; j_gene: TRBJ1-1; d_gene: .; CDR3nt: TGTGCCAGCAGTTTGGCTGAAGATGAAGCTTTCTTT; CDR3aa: CASSLAEDEAFF
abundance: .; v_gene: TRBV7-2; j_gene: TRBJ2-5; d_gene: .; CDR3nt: TGTGCCAGCAGCCCAGGTCGGGAGACCCAGTACTTC; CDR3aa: CASSPGRETQYF
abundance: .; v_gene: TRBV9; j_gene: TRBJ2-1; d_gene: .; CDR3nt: TGTGCCAGCAGCGTAGGGGGACTCGGCAATGAGCAGTTCTTC; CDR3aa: CASSVGGLGNEQFF
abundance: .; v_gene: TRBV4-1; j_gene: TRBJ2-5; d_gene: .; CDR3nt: TGCGCCAGCAGCCAAGAGGGGGCCGGGGAGACCCAGTACTTC; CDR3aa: CASSQEGAGETQYF
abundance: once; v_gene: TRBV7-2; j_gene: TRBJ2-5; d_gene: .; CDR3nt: TGTGCCAGCAGCTTGAGTGCAGGGACCCAGTACTTC; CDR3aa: CASSLSAGTQYF
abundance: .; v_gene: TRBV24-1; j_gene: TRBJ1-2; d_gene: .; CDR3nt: TGTGCCACCAGTCTGCCGGGGATTGGCTACACCTTC; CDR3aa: CATSLPGIGYTF
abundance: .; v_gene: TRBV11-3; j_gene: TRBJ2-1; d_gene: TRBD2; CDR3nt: TGTGCCGACGGGATAGCGGGAGACCCCAGGGGGAATGAGCAGTTCTTC; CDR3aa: CADGIAGDPRGNEQFF
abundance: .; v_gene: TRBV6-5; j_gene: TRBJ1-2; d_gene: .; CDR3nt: TGTGCCAGCAGCAACATCTATGGCTACACCTTC; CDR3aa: CASSNIYGYTF
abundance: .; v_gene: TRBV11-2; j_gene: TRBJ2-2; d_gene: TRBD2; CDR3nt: TGTGCCAGCAGCTCCTCTATCTATCGCGGGAGGGCTTACACCGGGGAGCTGTTTTTT; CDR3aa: CASSSSIYRGRAYTGELFF
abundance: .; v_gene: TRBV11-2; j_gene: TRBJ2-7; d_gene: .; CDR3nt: TGTGCCAGCAGCTCCTCGGAGAACGAGCAGTACTTC; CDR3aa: CASSSSENEQYF
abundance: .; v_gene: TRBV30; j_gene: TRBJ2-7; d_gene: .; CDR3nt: TGTGCCTGGAGTTACATAAACAGAAAGCAGTACTTC; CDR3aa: CAWSYINRKQYF
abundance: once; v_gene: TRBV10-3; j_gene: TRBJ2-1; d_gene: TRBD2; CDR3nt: TGTGCCATCAGTGAGCCGGGGACTAGCGGGAGGAATGGAAGCAATGAGCAGTTCTTC; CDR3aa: CAISEPGTSGRNGSNEQFF
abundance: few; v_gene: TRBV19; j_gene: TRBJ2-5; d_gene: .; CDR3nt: TGTGCCAGTAGTATAGAGGGCAGGGCGAAGGAGACCCAGTACTTC; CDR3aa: CASSIEGRAKETQYF
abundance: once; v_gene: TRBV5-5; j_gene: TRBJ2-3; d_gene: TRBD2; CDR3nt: TGTGCCAGCAGCTTGACTAGCGGGAGCACAGATACGCAGTATTTT; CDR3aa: CASSLTSGSTDTQYF
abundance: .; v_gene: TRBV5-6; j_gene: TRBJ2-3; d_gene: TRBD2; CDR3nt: TGTGCCAGCAGCTCGGGGGGAGCGGATACGCAGTATTTT; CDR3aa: CASSSGGADTQYF
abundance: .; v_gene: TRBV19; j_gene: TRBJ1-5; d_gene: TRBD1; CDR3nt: TGTGCCAGTAGTAACCGGGACAGGGGTCAGCCCCAGCATTTT; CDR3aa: CASSNRDRGQPQHF
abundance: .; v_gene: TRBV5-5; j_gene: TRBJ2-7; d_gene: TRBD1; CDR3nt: TGTGCCAGCAGCTTGACGACAGGGGGGGAGCGCGAGCAGTACTTC; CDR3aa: CASSLTTGGEREQYF
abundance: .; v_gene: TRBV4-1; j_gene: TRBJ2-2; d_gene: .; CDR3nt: TGCGCCAGCAGCCAAACCGGGACATCGAACACCGGGGAGCTGTTTTTT; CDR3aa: CASSQTGTSNTGELFF
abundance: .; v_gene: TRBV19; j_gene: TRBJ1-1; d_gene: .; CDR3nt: TGTGCCAGTAACACGAACAGGATGAACACTGAAGCTTTCTTT; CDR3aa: CASNTNRMNTEAFF
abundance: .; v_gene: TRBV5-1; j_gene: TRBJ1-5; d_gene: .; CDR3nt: TGCGCCAGCAGCTTGACAGGAGGGTTTAATCAGCCCCAGCATTTT; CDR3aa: CASSLTGGFNQPQHF
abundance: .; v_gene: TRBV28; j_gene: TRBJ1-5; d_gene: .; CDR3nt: TGTGCCAGCAGTTTAAGTTCGGGGGTGAATCAGCCCCAGCATTTT; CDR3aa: CASSLSSGVNQPQHF
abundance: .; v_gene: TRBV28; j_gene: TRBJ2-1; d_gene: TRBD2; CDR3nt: TGTGCCAGCAGAAGAGCGGGAGGGTCGAACAATGAGCAGTTCTTC; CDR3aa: CASRRAGGSNNEQFF
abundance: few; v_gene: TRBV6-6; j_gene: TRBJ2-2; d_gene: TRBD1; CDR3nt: TGTGCCGGACAGGCGACGAACACCGGGGAGCTGTTTTTT; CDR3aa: CAGQATNTGELFF
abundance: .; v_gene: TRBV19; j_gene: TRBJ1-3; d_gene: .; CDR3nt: TGTGCCAGTAAGCCTCTCTTCAGCGCCTCTGGAAACACCATATATTTT; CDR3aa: CASKPLFSASGNTIYF
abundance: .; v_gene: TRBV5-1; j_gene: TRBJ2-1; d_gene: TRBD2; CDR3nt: TGCGCCAGCAGCCTGTGGACTAGCGGAAACAACAATGAGCAGTTCTTC; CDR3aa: CASSLWTSGNNNEQFF
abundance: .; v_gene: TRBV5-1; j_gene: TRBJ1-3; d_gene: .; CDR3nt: TGCGCCAGCAGGCCCCTAGGCGCCTCTGGAAACACCATATATTTT; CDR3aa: CASRPLGASGNTIYF
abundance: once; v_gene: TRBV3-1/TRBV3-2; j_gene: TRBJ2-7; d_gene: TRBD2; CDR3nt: TGTGCCAGCAGCCAAGATGGCCGCGGGAGCTCCTACGAGCAGTACTTC; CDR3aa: CASSQDGRGSSYEQYF
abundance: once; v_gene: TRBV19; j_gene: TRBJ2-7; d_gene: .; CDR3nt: TGTGCCAGTAACTCACGGGACTCCTACGAGCAGTACTTC; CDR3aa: CASNSRDSYEQYF
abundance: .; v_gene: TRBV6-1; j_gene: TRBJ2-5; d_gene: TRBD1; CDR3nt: TGTGCCAGCAGTGACAGGGGGCGGATGGAGACCCAGTACTTC; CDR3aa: CASSDRGRMETQYF
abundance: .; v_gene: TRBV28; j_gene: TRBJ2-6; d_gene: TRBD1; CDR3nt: TGTGCCAGCAGCTCAGGGGGCCCCCTCGTACTCGGGGCCAACGTCCTGACTTTC; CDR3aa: CASSSGGPLVLGANVLTF
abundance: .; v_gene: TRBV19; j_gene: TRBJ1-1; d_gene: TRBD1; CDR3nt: TGTGCCAGTATCCTGGGGGACAGGGGAAGTCACCAAGCTTTCTTT; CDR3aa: CASILGDRGSHQAFF
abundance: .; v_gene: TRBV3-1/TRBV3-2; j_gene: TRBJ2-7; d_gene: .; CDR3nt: TGTGCCAGCAGCCCCGGGAGTTACATTATCTACGAGCAGTACTTC; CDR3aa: CASSPGSYIIYEQYF
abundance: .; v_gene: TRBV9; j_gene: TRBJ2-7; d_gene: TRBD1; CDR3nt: TGTGCCAGCAGCCCCCGGGACAGGGGCTACTACGAGCAGTACTTC; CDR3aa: CASSPRDRGYYEQYF
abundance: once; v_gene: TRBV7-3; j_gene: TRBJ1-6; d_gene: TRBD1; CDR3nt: TGTGCCAGCAGCTTAACGCCCCAGGGGGCCGCTAATAATTCACCCCTCCACTTT; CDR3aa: CASSLTPQGAANNSPLHF
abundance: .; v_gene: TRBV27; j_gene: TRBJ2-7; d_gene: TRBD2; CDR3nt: TGTGCCAGCAGTTTACGACTAGCGGCTAAATACGAGCAGTACTTC; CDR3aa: CASSLRLAAKYEQYF
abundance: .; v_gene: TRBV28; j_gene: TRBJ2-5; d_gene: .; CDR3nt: TGTGCCAGCAGTTTTCAATTTTCAGAGACCCAGTACTTC; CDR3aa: CASSFQFSETQYF
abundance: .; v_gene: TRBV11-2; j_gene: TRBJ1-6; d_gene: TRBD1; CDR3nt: TGTGCCAGCAGCTTAACAGGACAGGCCCCAAATTCACCCCTCCACTTT; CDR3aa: CASSLTGQAPNSPLHF
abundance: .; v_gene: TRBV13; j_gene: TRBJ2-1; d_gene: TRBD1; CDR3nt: TGTGCCAGCAGCTTTAACAGGGGGCGCAATGAGCAGTTCTTC; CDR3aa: CASSFNRGRNEQFF
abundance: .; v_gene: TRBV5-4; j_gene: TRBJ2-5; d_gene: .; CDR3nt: TGTGCCAGCAGCCCTGACGTAACGGGAGATATGGAGACCCAGTACTTC; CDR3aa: CASSPDVTGDMETQYF
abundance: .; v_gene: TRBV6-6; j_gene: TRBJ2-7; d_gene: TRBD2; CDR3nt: TGTGCCAGCAGTTGGACTAGCGGGACGGGAGAGCAGTACTTC; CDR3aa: CASSWTSGTGEQYF
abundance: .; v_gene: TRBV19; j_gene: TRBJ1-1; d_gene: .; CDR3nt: TGTGCCACAAACTCAGGGGATACTGAAGCTTTCTTT; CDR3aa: CATNSGDTEAFF